Shown below are 7 T cell receptor beta chains from a single sample sequenced in a study of beta chain features in type 1 diabetes. Every bit of the isolated RNA underwent reverse transcription, so sequencing read expressed TCRB transcripts. Only in-frame clones appear in the TCRdb table, and some are missing; sequencing was by immunoSEQ multiplex PCR. The data hold roughly 150,000 clones, with around 8% observed a single time. The specimen sequenced was central memory CD4+ T cells from blood. These receptors were collected from a man aged 18 to 29 in good health.

This clone was found a few times. The chain uses TRBV5-4 and TRBJ2-1; possibly TRBD1 for D (6 bases). Germline assignment: CDR1 SGHNT and CDR2 YYREEE (reference sequence). The CDR3 totals 14 residues. V lost 6 bases and J 3 bases, leaving 13 bases between the germline ends. CDR3 protein: CASNPQGFYNEQFF. The DNA of the CDR3 is TGTGCCAGCAACCCCCAGGGGTTCTACAATGAGCAGTTCTTC.

There are a few counts of this clone. The chain's CDR3 is CASSIPIAGTTDTQYF. The CDR3 region has the DNA TGCGCCAGCAGCATACCAATAGCGGGGACCACAGATACGCAGTATTTT. This chain links TRBV5-1 with TRBJ2-3; 8 bases line up with TRBD2. The CDR3 has 16 amino acids. Germline V gene sequence: CDR1 SGHRS, CDR2 YFSETQ. J lost 2 bases, V lost 4 bases, and 9 bases had no gene match.

This clone was seen a few times. The chain couples TRBV7-6 to TRBJ1-5, with D possibly being TRBD1 (5 bases). This CDR3 has 14 amino acids. Per the germline V gene, CDR1 is SGHVS and CDR2 is FNYEAQ. V dropped 5 bases and J dropped 4 bases, with 12 bases sitting between them. In nucleotides, the CDR3 is TGTGCCAGCAGCCTCCAACGGGGGAATCAGCCCCAGCATTTT. This translates into CASSLQRGNQPQHF.

The rearrangement links TRBV19 to TRBJ1-5; TRBD1 aligns across 11 bases. The V gene's germline CDR1 is LNHDA and CDR2 SQIVND (reference sequence). V lost 7 bases, J lost 6 bases, and 5 bases stayed unmatched. CDR3 size: 14 residues. Written as DNA, the CDR3 is TGTGCCAGTAATATTGGGACAGGGGGTCAGCCCCAGCATTTT. Protein sequence: CASNIGTGGQPQHF.

This clone was seen more than once but under ten times. The chain carries TRBV7-2 and TRBJ1-4, with TRBD1 matching 7 bases. This CDR3 has 12 amino acids. Germline trimming cut 6 bases from V and 7 bases from J; bases unmatched to any gene: 2. Per the germline V gene, CDR1 is SGHTA and CDR2 is FQGNSA. In DNA form, the CDR3 reads TGTGCCAGCAGGGGACAGTTTGAAAAACTGTTTTTT. Protein sequence: CASRGQFEKLFF.

This clone was seen only a few times. This rearrangement joins TRBV19 to TRBJ1-2; the D gene is possibly TRBD1 (5 bases). Trimming took 1 base from V and 7 from J, leaving 10 bases between them. This CDR3 is built from 13 residues. The germline V gene has CDR1 LNHDA and CDR2 SQIVND (reference sequence). CDR3 region: CASSIGGQGGYTF. In DNA form, the CDR3 reads TGTGCCAGTAGTATAGGAGGCCAGGGTGGCTACACCTTC.

This clone was seen more than once but under ten times. Here the CDR3 reads CASSLGTSGSYEQYF. In DNA form, the CDR3 reads TGTGCCAGCAGCTTAGGGACTAGCGGGAGTTACGAGCAGTACTTC. This chain joins TRBV11-1 and TRBJ2-7; the match to TRBD2 covers 13 bases. CDR1 is SGHAT and CDR2 is FQDESV in the germline V gene (reference sequence). Trimming cost V 1 base and J 4 bases; bases outside gene matches: 1. The length of the CDR3 is 15 residues.